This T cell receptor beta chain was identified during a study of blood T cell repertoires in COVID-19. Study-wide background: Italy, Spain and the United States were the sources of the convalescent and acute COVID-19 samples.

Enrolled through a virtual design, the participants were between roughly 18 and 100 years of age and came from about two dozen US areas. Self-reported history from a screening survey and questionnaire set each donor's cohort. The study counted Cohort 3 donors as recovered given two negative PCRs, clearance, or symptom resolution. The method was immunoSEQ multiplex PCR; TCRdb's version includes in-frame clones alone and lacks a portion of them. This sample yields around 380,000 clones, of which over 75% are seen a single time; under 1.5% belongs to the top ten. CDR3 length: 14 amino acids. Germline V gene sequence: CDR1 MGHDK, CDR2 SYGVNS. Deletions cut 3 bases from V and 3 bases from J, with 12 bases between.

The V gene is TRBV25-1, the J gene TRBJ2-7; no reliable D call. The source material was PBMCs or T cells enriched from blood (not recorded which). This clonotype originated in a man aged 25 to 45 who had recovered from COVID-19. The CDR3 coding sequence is TGTGCCAGCAGTGACCCCGCAGGTGGCTACGAGCAGTACTTC. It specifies CASSDPAGGYEQYF.